This T cell receptor (beta chain) was recorded in a study of T-cell memory formation after mild COVID-19. TCRdb passed the 5' RACE reads through MiXCR, listing each CDR3 protein once. The sample has fewer than 250,000 distinct CDR3 sequences, around 16% seen once. There are a few counts of this clonotype. Germline values: CDR1 ENHRY, CDR2 SYGVKD. V shed 10 bases and J shed 4 bases, with 15 bases lying between them. CDR3 size: 13 residues. Material for sequencing was PBMCs or a T cell subset sorted from them (not recorded which). The TCR sequence derives from an adult woman who had mild COVID-19 (a few samples of this study predate the infection). Cell type and time point are not known. The chain joins TRBV10-3 to TRBJ2-3; D is ambiguous. The CDR3: CATCTTPSDTQYF. The DNA of the CDR3 is TGTGCCACCTGTACCACGCCCTCAGATACGCAGTATTTT.